This TCR beta chain was captured by sequencing in a study of T cells in Graves' hyperthyroidism and ophthalmopathy. What was amplified from RNA transcripts were TCR beta CDR3 regions. Researchers ran a first-round RT-PCR on the TCR CDR3 using the HTBI primer set. TCRdb fed the multiplex PCR reads into MiXCR, producing one record per CDR3 protein. This table has over 500,000 distinct CDR3 sequences, approximately 49% appearing once. Germline V gene data show CDR1 as SGHTA and CDR2 as FQGNSA. V was shortened by 5 bases and J by 7 bases, with 21 bases between the two germline ends. The CDR3 sequence is 15 residues long. General study points: A model using 13 V-J features told ophthalmopathy apart from stable hyperthyroidism. In blood, most of the thyroid clonotypes expanded above 0.001 were also present.

Comment on this clonotype: As yet, its antigen is unknown.

J is TRBJ2-7 and V is TRBV7-2; D might be TRBD1 (7 bases). Sequencing was done on a sample of peripheral blood or thyroid tissue (not recorded which). This receptor was taken from an adult woman with Graves' disease, either hyperthyroidism or ophthalmopathy (not recorded which). The CDR3 is CASSPSGGGPREQYF. The DNA of the CDR3 is TGTGCCAGCAGCCCCTCAGGGGGAGGCCCGAGGGAGCAGTACTTC.